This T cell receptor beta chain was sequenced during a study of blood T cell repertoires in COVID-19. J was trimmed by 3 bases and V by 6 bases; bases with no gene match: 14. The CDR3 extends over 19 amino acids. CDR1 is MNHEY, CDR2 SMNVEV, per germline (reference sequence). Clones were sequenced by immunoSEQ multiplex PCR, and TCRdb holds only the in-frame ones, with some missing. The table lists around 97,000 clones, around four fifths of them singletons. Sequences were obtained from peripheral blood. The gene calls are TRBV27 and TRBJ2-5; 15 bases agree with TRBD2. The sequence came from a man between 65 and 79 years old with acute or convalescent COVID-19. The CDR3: CASSPFRTSGGVLKETQYF. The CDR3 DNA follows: TGTGCCAGCAGCCCTTTCCGGACTAGCGGGGGGGTATTAAAAGAGACCCAGTACTTC.